Here is one TCR beta chain with its context. Its antigen remains unknown. The trim removed 0 bases at V and 7 bases at J, leaving 8 bases unmatched. In germline, CDR1 is SGDLS, CDR2 YYNGEE. CDR3 length: 16 residues. Clones were sequenced by immunoSEQ multiplex PCR, and TCRdb holds only the in-frame ones, with some missing. The sample has 75,000 to 100,000 clones; roughly 84% are singletons. This sample is part of a study of T cell responses to AZD1222 COVID-19 vaccine. General study results and limits: Breadth and depth of Spike-specific TCRs rose after two AZD1222 doses. There were mostly white British donors and more females than males, and clonal diversity was possibly underestimated.

V usage is TRBV9 and J usage is TRBJ2-2; TRBD2 aligns across 8 bases. This TCR derives from an adult in good health. The sample in question was peripheral blood, obtained on day 0 of AZD1222 vaccination. The CDR3 DNA sequence: TGTGCCAGCAGCGTAGGTTGGACTAGCTTTCTCGGGGAGCTGTTTTTT. The encoded protein is CASSVGWTSFLGELFF.